A selection of T cell receptor beta chains follows, all from one sample in a study of T-cell reconstitution after alpha-beta-depleted transplantation in children. In TCRdb, the PCR reads were re-called with MiXCR into one record per CDR3 protein. Of approximately 400,000 distinct CDR3 sequences in the sample, 11% were seen once. The sequences come from PBMCs from the stem cell graft donor, collected from the stem cell graft. Receptor source: a human donor who donated a stem cell graft to a child with acute myeloid leukemia. The CDR3 runs from the conserved cysteine through the conserved F or W. D genes are given only for firm matches. The size field is filled for only some rows; it gives once, few, many or a size class.

j_call	clone_size	v_call	d_call	cdr3_aa	cdr3_nt
TRBJ2-5	many	TRBV7-8	NA	CASSLRSTQYF	TGTGCCAGCAGCTTAAGAAGCACCCAGTACTTC
TRBJ1-2	once	TRBV12-3/TRBV12-4	TRBD1	CASSSDTGDYGYTF	TGTGCCAGCAGTTCGGATACAGGGGACTATGGCTACACCTTC
TRBJ2-7	few	TRBV10-3	NA	CAISARGYEQYF	TGTGCCATCAGTGCGAGAGGCTACGAGCAGTACTTC
TRBJ1-3	NA	TRBV6-1	NA	CASTKDSYSGNTIYF	TGTGCCAGCACTAAGGACAGTTACTCTGGAAACACCATATATTTT
TRBJ1-1	few	TRBV5-1	NA	CASSMTTVNTEAFF	TGCGCCAGCAGCATGACGACAGTGAACACTGAAGCTTTCTTT
TRBJ2-5	NA	TRBV27	NA	CASNPEETQYF	TGTGCCAGCAATCCGGAAGAGACCCAGTACTTC
TRBJ2-7	many	TRBV7-2	NA	CASSLGPDKAGYEQYF	TGTGCCAGCAGTCTTGGACCCGATAAGGCCGGCTACGAGCAGTACTTC
TRBJ2-2	few	TRBV5-1	NA	CASSLTAGMGTGELFF	TGCGCCAGCAGCTTGACGGCGGGGATGGGGACCGGGGAGCTGTTTTTT
TRBJ1-2	NA	TRBV6-1	TRBD1	CASSTGQGYGYTF	TGTGCCAGCAGTACCGGACAGGGCTATGGCTACACCTTC
TRBJ1-4	NA	TRBV6-5	NA	CASSYSNPVVTNEKLFF	TGTGCCAGCAGTTACTCGAATCCCGTCGTGACTAATGAAAAACTGTTTTTT
TRBJ2-5	few	TRBV12-3/TRBV12-4	TRBD2	CASSVLAGETQYF	TGTGCCAGCTCGGTACTAGCGGGGGAGACCCAGTACTTC
TRBJ1-5	NA	TRBV27	NA	CASSFSGGVVAQHF	TGTGCCAGCAGTTTTTCCGGAGGGGTCGTTGCGCAGCATTTT
TRBJ2-1	many	TRBV20-1	TRBD2	CSARTLAGDLNEQFF	TGCAGTGCTAGAACGCTAGCGGGAGATCTCAATGAGCAGTTCTTC
TRBJ1-1	few	TRBV6-6	NA	CASSPGGGSEAFF	TGTGCCAGCAGTCCTGGGGGGGGGTCTGAAGCTTTCTTT
TRBJ1-4	few	TRBV4-1	NA	CASSQEDPEKLFF	TGCGCCAGCAGCCAGGAAGACCCCGAAAAACTGTTTTTT
TRBJ1-2	NA	TRBV10-3	NA	CAISEEPVNYGYTF	TGTGCCATCAGTGAGGAACCAGTTAACTATGGCTACACCTTC
TRBJ2-3	NA	TRBV5-8	TRBD2	CASSSTGGSTDTQYF	TGTGCCAGCAGCTCAACGGGGGGAAGCACAGATACGCAGTATTTT
TRBJ2-7	NA	TRBV20-1	NA	CSARDIYEQYF	TGCAGTGCTAGAGACATCTACGAGCAGTACTTC
TRBJ2-1	NA	TRBV2	TRBD2	CASSELPGVAGYNEQFF	TGTGCCAGCAGTGAACTTCCCGGGGTAGCGGGGTACAATGAGCAGTTCTTC
TRBJ2-3	NA	TRBV12-3/TRBV12-4	NA	CASSLFLDPPTDTQYF	TGTGCCAGCAGTTTATTCCTAGACCCCCCCACAGATACGCAGTATTTT
TRBJ2-5	many	TRBV10-3	TRBD2	CAITAGGARETQYF	TGTGCCATCACTGCGGGGGGAGCACGGGAGACCCAGTACTTC
TRBJ2-3	few	TRBV10-3	NA	CAISEPRTTSTDTQYF	TGTGCCATCAGTGAGCCGAGAACAACTAGCACAGATACGCAGTATTTT
TRBJ1-1	few	TRBV12-3/TRBV12-4	NA	CASIQGPGEAFF	TGTGCCAGCATCCAGGGCCCTGGTGAAGCTTTCTTT
TRBJ2-5	many	TRBV7-9	TRBD2	CASSSSGGRETQYF	TGTGCCAGCAGCTCCAGCGGGGGGAGAGAGACCCAGTACTTC
TRBJ2-1	many	TRBV10-3	TRBD2	CALRTSGNEQFF	TGTGCCCTACGGACTAGCGGAAATGAGCAGTTCTTC
TRBJ2-7	few	TRBV6-1	TRBD1	CASSRPGQGEFAYF	TGTGCCAGCAGTCGACCGGGACAGGGGGAATTTGCTTACTTC
TRBJ2-2	many	TRBV28	NA	CASSLAGEGGELFF	TGTGCCAGCAGTCTGGCAGGGGAAGGCGGGGAGCTGTTTTTT
TRBJ2-2	many	TRBV2	NA	CASSPQGPHTGELFF	TGTGCCAGCAGCCCCCAGGGACCTCACACCGGGGAGCTGTTTTTT
TRBJ2-5	NA	TRBV5-6	NA	CASSDLGQGSETLYF	TGTGCCAGCAGCGACCTGGGGCAGGGGTCGGAGACCCTGTACTTC
TRBJ2-5	few	TRBV7-2	NA	CASERQQRGETQYF	TGTGCCAGCGAGCGGCAACAAAGGGGAGAGACCCAGTACTTC
TRBJ2-7	few	TRBV20-1	TRBD1	CSASTGGGEQYF	TGCAGTGCCAGCACAGGGGGAGGCGAGCAGTACTTC
TRBJ1-1	NA	TRBV18	NA	CASSPDPTEAFF	TGTGCCAGCTCCCCGGACCCCACTGAAGCTTTCTTT
TRBJ2-1	NA	TRBV5-6	TRBD2	CASIRLAGGSSSYNEQFF	TGTGCCAGCATCAGACTAGCGGGAGGGTCCAGCTCCTACAATGAGCAGTTCTTC
TRBJ2-5	many	TRBV2	TRBD2	CASGGGTQYF	TGTGCCAGCGGCGGGGGGACCCAGTACTTC
TRBJ2-1	NA	TRBV12-3/TRBV12-4	NA	CASSFREWDEQFF	TGTGCCAGCAGTTTCAGGGAGTGGGATGAGCAGTTCTTC
TRBJ2-7	many	TRBV10-2	NA	CASSGESRYEQYF	TGCGCCAGCAGTGGGGAGAGCCGCTACGAGCAGTACTTC
TRBJ1-5	few	TRBV2	NA	CASNPGEDQPQHF	TGTGCCAGCAACCCAGGGGAAGATCAGCCCCAGCATTTT
TRBJ2-1	many	TRBV12-3/TRBV12-4	NA	CASSYSNEQFF	TGTGCCAGCAGCTACAGCAATGAGCAGTTCTTC
TRBJ2-1	few	TRBV5-6	TRBD2	CASSFLGTSVYNEQFF	TGTGCCAGCAGCTTTCTAGGGACTAGCGTATACAATGAGCAGTTCTTC
TRBJ2-3	few	TRBV11-1	NA	CASSLYRATDTQYF	TGTGCCAGCAGCTTATACAGGGCTACAGATACGCAGTATTTT
TRBJ2-3	few	TRBV12-3/TRBV12-4	TRBD2	CASSAVAGAADTQYF	TGTGCCAGCAGTGCCGTTGCGGGAGCCGCAGATACGCAGTATTTT
TRBJ2-3	NA	TRBV6-2/TRBV6-3	NA	CASRTVVRPSTDTQYF	TGTGCCAGCAGGACGGTCGTGAGGCCCAGCACAGATACGCAGTATTTT
TRBJ2-6	NA	TRBV5-6	TRBD1	CASRGDRGPFSGANVLTF	TGTGCCAGCCGCGGAGACAGGGGGCCCTTCTCTGGGGCCAACGTCCTGACTTTC
TRBJ2-5	many	TRBV6-5	NA	CASSYSIGQNQETQYF	TGTGCCAGCAGTTACTCGATTGGACAGAACCAAGAGACCCAGTACTTC
TRBJ1-2	few	TRBV12-3/TRBV12-4	NA	CASSFLGSGGYTF	TGTGCCAGCAGTTTTTTGGGGTCGGGTGGCTACACCTTC
TRBJ2-5	NA	TRBV6-4	NA	CASSERAGETQYF	TGTGCCAGCAGTGAGCGGGCTGGGGAGACCCAGTACTTC
TRBJ2-1	NA	TRBV12-3/TRBV12-4	NA	CASSNLGGSHYNEQFF	TGTGCCAGCAGTAACTTGGGGGGAAGCCACTACAATGAGCAGTTCTTC
TRBJ2-3	NA	TRBV20-1	NA	CSARGLVPYSTDTQYF	TGCAGTGCTAGGGGATTAGTGCCTTATAGCACAGATACGCAGTATTTT
TRBJ2-1	few	TRBV4-3	TRBD1	CASSQEGQGYIYEQFF	TGCGCCAGCAGCCAAGAGGGACAGGGGTATATATATGAGCAGTTCTTC
TRBJ2-4	few	TRBV20-1	NA	CSASRDKKNIQYF	TGCAGTGCGAGCCGGGACAAGAAAAACATTCAGTACTTC
TRBJ2-5	few	TRBV20-1	TRBD2	CSARDPAGGQETQYF	TGCAGTGCTAGAGATCCCGCGGGGGGACAAGAGACCCAGTACTTC
TRBJ1-1	NA	TRBV4-1	NA	CASSQDDTTRNTEAFF	TGCGCCAGCAGCCAAGACGACACGACTCGGAACACTGAAGCTTTCTTT
TRBJ2-7	many	TRBV29-1	NA	CSVALGNEQYF	TGCAGCGTTGCTTTAGGGAACGAGCAGTACTTC
TRBJ2-2	few	TRBV28	TRBD1	CASSPTLRTGENGELFF	TGTGCCAGCAGTCCCACCTTAAGGACAGGGGAGAACGGGGAGCTGTTTTTT
TRBJ2-1	NA	TRBV12-5	NA	CASGSDIRGEQFF	TGTGCTAGTGGTTCGGACATTCGGGGGGAGCAGTTCTTC
TRBJ1-2	many	TRBV4-2	NA	CASSQDQGDYGYTF	TGTGCCAGCAGCCAAGATCAAGGGGACTATGGCTACACCTTC
TRBJ2-1	many	TRBV11-2	NA	CASSLKFSRTPGEQFF	TGTGCCAGCAGCTTGAAGTTTTCTCGGACCCCTGGGGAGCAGTTCTTC
TRBJ2-5	many	TRBV15	NA	CATRRVETQYF	TGTGCCACCAGGAGAGTAGAGACCCAGTACTTC